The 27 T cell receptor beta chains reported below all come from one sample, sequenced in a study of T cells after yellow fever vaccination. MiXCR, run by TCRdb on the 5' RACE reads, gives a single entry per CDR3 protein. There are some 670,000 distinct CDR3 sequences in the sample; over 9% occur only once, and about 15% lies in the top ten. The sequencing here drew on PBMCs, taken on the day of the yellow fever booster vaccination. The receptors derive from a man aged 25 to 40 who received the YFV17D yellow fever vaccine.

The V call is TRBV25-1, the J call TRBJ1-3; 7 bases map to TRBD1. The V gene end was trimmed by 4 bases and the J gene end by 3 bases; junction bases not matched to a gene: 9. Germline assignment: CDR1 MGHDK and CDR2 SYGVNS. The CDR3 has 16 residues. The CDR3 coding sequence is TGTGCCAGCAGTGTACTCACAGGGGAAGGTGGAAACACCATATATTTT. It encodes CASSVLTGEGGNTIYF.

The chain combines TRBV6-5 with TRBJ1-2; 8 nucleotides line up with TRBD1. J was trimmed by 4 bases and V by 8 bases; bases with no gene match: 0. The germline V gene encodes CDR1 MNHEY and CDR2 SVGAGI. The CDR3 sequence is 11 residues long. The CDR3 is CASGQGYGYTF. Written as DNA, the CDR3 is TGTGCCAGCGGACAGGGCTATGGCTACACCTTC.

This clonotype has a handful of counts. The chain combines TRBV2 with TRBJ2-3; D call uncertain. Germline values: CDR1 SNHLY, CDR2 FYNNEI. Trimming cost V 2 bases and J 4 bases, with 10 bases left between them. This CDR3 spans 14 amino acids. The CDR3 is CASSESLPADTQYF. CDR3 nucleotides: TGTGCCAGCAGTGAAAGTCTTCCCGCAGATACGCAGTATTTT.

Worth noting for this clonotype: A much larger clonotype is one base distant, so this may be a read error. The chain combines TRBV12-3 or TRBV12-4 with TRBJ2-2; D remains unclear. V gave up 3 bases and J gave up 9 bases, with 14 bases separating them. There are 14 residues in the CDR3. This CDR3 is CASSLSLSCRELFF. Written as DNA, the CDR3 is TGTGCCAGCAGTTTGTCGCTAAGTTGTCGGGAGCTGTTTTTT.

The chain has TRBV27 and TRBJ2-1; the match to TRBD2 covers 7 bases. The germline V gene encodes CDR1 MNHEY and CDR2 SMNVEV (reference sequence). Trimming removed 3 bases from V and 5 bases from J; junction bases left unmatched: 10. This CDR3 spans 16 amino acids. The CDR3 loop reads CASSFRGGSWNNEQFF. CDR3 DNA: TGTGCCAGCAGTTTTAGGGGAGGGAGTTGGAACAATGAGCAGTTCTTC.

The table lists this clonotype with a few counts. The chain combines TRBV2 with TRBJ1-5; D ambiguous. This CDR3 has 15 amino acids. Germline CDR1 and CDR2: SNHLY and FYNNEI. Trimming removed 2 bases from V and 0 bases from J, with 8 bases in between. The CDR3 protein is CASSERLDSNQPQHF. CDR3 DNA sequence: TGTGCCAGCAGTGAACGACTGGATAGCAATCAGCCCCAGCATTTT.

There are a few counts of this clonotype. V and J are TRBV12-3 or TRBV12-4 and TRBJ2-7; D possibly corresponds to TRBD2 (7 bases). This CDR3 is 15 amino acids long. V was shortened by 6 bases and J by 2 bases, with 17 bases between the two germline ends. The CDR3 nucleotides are TGTGCCAGCAGCCGCACAGGGAGGGGTACCTACGAGCAGTACTTC. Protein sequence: CASSRTGRGTYEQYF.

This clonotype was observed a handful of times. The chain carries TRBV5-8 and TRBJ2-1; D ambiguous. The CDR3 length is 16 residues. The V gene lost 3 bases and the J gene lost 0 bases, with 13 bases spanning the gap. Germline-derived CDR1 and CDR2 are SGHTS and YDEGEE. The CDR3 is CASSYGGYYSYNEQFF. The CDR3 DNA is TGTGCCAGCAGCTATGGCGGATACTACTCCTACAATGAGCAGTTCTTC.

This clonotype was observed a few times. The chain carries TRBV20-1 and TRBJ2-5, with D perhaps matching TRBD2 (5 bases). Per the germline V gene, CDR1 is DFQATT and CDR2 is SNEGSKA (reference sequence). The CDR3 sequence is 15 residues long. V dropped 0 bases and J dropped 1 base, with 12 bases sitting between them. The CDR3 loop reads CSARDFRRVQETQYF. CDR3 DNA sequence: TGCAGTGCTAGAGATTTTCGGCGGGTCCAAGAGACCCAGTACTTC.

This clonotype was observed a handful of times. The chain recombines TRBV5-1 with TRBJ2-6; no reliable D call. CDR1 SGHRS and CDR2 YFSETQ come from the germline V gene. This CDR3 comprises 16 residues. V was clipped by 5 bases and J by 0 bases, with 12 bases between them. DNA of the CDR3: TGCGCCAGCAGGGGAACCTGGACCTCTGGGGCCAACGTCCTGACTTTC. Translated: CASRGTWTSGANVLTF.

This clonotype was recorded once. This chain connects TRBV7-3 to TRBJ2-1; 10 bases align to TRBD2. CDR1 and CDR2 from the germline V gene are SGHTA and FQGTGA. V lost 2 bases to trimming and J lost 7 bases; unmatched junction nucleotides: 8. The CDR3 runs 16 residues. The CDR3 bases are TGTGCCAGCAGCTTAGCTAGCGGGAGAACAAGTAATGAGCAGTTCTTC. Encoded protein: CASSLASGRTSNEQFF.

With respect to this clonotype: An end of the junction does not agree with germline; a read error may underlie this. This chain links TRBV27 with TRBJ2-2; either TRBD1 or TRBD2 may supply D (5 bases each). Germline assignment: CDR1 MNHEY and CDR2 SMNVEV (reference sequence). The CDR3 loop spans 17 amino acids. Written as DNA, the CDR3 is TGTGCCAGCAGTCTCGCCGGGACCTCATATATCACCCGGGAGCTGTTTTTT. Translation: CASSLAGTSYITRELFF.

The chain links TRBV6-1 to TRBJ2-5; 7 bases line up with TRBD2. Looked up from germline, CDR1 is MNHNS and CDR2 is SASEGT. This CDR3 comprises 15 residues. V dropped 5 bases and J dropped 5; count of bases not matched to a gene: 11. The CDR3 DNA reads TGTGCCAGCAGTCCCGAGGGACTATTGGTGGAGACCCAGTACTTC. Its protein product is CASSPEGLLVETQYF.

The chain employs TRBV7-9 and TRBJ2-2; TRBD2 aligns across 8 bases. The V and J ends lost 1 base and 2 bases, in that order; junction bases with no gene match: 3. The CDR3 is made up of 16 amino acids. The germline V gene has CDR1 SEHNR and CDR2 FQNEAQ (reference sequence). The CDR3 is CASSLELAGNTGELFF. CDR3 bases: TGTGCCAGCAGCTTAGAGCTAGCGGGTAACACCGGGGAGCTGTTTTTT.

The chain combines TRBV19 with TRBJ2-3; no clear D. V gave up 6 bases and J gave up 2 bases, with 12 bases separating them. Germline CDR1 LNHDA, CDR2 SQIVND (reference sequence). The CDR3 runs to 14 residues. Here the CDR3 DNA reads TGTGCCAGTAGAAGGAAAGCCTTCACAGATACGCAGTATTTT. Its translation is CASRRKAFTDTQYF.

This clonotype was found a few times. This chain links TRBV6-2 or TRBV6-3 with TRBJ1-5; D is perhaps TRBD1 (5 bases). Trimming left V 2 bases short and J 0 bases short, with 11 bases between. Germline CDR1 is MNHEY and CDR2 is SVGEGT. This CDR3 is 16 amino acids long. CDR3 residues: CASSYLGQSSNQPQHF. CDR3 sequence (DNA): TGTGCCAGCAGTTACCTGGGGCAGAGTAGCAATCAGCCCCAGCATTTT.

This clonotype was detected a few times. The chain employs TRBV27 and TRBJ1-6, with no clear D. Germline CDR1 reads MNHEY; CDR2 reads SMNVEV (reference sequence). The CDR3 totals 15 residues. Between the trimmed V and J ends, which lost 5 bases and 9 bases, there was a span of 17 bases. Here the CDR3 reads CASSPTTPGGSPLHF. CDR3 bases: TGTGCCAGCAGTCCCACCACACCGGGAGGTTCACCCCTCCACTTT.

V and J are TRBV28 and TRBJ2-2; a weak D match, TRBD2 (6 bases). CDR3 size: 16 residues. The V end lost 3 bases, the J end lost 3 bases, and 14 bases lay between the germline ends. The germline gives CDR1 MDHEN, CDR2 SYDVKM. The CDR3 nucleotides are TGTGCCAGCAGTTTGTACCGGGACTCGCACACCGGGGAGCTGTTTTTT. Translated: CASSLYRDSHTGELFF.

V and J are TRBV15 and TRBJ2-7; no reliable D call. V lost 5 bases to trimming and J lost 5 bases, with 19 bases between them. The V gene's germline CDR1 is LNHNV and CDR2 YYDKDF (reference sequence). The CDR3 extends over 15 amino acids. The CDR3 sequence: CATSDPRRSTDEQYF. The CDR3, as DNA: TGTGCCACCAGCGACCCTCGTCGGTCTACGGACGAGCAGTACTTC.

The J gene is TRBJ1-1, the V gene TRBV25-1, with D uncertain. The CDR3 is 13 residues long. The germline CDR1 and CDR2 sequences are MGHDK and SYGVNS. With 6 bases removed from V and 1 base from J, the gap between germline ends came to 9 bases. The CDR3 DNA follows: TGTGCCAGCAGACAATACACGAACACTGAAGCTTTCTTT. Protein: CASRQYTNTEAFF.

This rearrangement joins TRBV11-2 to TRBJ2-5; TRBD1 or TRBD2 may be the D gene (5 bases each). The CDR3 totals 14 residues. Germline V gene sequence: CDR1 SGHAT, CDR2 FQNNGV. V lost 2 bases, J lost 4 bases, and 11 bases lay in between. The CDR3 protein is CASSLIQGPETQYF. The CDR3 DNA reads TGTGCCAGCAGCTTAATTCAGGGACCAGAGACCCAGTACTTC.

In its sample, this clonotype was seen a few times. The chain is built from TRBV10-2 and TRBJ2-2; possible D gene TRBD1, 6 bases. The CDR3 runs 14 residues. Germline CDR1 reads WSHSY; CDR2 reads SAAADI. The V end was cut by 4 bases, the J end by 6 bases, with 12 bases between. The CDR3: CASSVTGNSGELFF. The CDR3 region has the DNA TGCGCCAGCAGTGTCACAGGGAATTCCGGGGAGCTGTTTTTT.

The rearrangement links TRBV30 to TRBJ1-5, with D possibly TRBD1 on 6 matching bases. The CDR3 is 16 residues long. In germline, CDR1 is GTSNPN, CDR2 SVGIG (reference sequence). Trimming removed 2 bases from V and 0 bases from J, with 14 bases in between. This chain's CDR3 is CAWSPRTVDSNQPQHF. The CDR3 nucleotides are TGTGCCTGGAGTCCCCGGACAGTAGATAGCAATCAGCCCCAGCATTTT. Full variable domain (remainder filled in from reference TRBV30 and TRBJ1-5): SQTIHQWPATLVQPVGSPLSLECTVEGTSNPNLYWYRQAAGRGLQLLFYSVGIGQISSEVPQNLSASRPQDRQFILSSKKLLLSDSGFYLCAWSPRTVDSNQPQHFGDGTRLSIL.

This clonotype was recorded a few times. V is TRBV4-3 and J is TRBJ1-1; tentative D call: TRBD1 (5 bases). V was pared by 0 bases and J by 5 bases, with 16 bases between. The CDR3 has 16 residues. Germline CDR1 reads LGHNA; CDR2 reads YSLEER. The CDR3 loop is CASSQDEGGEGTEAFF. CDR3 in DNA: TGCGCCAGCAGCCAAGATGAAGGAGGGGAGGGGACTGAAGCTTTCTTT.

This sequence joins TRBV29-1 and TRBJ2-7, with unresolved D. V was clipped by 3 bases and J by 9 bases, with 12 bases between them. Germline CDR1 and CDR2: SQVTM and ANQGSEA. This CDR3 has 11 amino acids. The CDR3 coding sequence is TGCAGCGTTGACAGCCGCAGAGGGCAGTACTTC. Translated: CSVDSRRGQYF.

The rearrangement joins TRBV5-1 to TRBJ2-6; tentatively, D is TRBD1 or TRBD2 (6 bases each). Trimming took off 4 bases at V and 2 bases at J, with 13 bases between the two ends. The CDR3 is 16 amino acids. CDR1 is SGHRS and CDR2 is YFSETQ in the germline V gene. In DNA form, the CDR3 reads TGCGCCAGCAGCGAGGGGGGTCCGGCTGGGGCCAACGTCCTGACTTTC. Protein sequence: CASSEGGPAGANVLTF.

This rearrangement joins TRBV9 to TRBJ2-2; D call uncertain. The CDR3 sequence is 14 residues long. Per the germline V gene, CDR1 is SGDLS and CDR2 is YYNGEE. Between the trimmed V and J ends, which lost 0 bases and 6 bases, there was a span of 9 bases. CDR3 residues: CASSVDGVSGELFF. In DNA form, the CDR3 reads TGTGCCAGCAGCGTAGATGGGGTATCCGGGGAGCTGTTTTTT.